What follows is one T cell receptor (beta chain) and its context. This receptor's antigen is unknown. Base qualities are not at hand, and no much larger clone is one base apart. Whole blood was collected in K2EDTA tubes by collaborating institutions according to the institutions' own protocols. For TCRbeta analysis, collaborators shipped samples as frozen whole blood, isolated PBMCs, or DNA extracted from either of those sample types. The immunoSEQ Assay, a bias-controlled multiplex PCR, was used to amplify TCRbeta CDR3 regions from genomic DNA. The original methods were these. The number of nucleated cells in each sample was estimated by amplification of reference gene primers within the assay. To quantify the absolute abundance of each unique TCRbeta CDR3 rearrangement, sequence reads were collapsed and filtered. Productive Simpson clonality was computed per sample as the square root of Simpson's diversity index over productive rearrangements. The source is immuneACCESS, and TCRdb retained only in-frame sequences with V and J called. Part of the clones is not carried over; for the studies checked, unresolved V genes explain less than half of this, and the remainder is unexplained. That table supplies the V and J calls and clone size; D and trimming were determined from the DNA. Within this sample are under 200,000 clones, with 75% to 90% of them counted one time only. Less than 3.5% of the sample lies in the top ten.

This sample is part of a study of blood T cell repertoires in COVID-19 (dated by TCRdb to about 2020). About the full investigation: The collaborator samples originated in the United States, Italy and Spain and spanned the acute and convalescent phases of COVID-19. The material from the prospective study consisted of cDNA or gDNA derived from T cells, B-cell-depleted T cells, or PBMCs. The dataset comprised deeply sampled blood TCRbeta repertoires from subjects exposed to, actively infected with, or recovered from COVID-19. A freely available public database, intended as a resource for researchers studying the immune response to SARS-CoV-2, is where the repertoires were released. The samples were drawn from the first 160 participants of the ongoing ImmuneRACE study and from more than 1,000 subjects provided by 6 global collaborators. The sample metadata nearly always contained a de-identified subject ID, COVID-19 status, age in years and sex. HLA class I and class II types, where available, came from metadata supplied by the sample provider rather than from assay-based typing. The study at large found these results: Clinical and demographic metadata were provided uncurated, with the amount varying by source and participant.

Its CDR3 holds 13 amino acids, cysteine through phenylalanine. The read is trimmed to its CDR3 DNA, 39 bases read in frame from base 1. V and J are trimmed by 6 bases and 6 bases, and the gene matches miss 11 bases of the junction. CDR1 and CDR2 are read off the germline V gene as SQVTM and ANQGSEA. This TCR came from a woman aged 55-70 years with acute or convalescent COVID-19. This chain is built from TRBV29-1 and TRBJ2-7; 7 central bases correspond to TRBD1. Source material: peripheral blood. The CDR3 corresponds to CSVHVDRDREQYF. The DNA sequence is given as TGCAGCGTCCATGTCGACAGGGATCGCGAGCAGTACTTC.